The 20 T cell receptor beta chains listed next were all sequenced from one sample in a study of blood T cell repertoires in COVID-19. The table came from immunoSEQ multiplex PCR; TCRdb's copy has only in-frame clones and leaves some out. Of around 190,000 clones listed, more than 75% are singletons. The sequencing sample was made of peripheral blood. All receptors come from a woman between 35 and 50 years old with COVID-19, enrolled during active disease.

Only a few counts were recorded for this clone. Here the CDR3 reads CASSIEGRGMRFYEQYF. CDR3 in DNA: TGTGCCAGCAGCATAGAGGGGCGGGGCATGAGGTTTTACGAGCAGTACTTC. The chain has TRBV7-9 and TRBJ2-7; perhaps TRBD2 as D (6 bases). The V and J ends lost 5 bases and 4 bases respectively, with 24 bases between them. Germline assignment: CDR1 SEHNR and CDR2 FQNEAQ (reference sequence). The length of the CDR3 is 17 residues.

The rearrangement uses TRBV10-3 and TRBJ2-3, with D tentatively TRBD2 (5 bases). Trimming removed 7 bases from V and 3 bases from J, with 23 bases in between. The CDR3 totals 17 residues. Germline V gene lookup returns CDR1 ENHRY and CDR2 SYGVKD. In nucleotides, the CDR3 is TGTGCCATCACTCGGTCCTCGGTGGGAGAAGTGACAGATACGCAGTATTTT. Its protein product is CAITRSSVGEVTDTQYF.

This chain uses TRBV7-8 with TRBJ2-1; D perhaps matches TRBD2 (5 bases). Trimming took off 2 bases at V and 1 base at J, with 12 bases between the two ends. This CDR3 spans 16 amino acids. Germline V CDR1 and CDR2: SGHVS, FQNEAQ. The chain's CDR3 is CASSLSRLPSYNEQFF. CDR3 DNA: TGTGCCAGCAGCTTATCGAGACTACCGTCCTACAATGAGCAGTTCTTC.

The genes are TRBV19 and TRBJ1-6; D perhaps matches TRBD1 (6 bases). The length of the CDR3 is 16 residues. V was shortened by 5 bases and J by 8 bases, with 19 bases between the two germline ends. Germline lookup yields CDR1 LNHDA and CDR2 SQIVND (reference sequence). Written as DNA, the CDR3 is TGTGCCAGTAGTGGAACAGGGCGAACCCACCATTCACCCCTCCACTTT. It specifies CASSGTGRTHHSPLHF.

V is TRBV11-2 and J is TRBJ1-3; 7 bases match TRBD1. The V gene end was trimmed by 5 bases and the J gene end by 2 bases; junction bases not matched to a gene: 6. Germline CDR1 reads SGHAT; CDR2 reads FQNNGV. This CDR3 is 15 amino acids long. CDR3 protein: CASSEQTGTGNTIYF. The CDR3 region has the DNA TGTGCCAGCAGCGAACAGACAGGGACTGGAAACACCATATATTTT.

This clone has just one count. This chain joins TRBV5-5 and TRBJ1-3; D uncertain. Germline loops: CDR1 SGHKS, CDR2 YYEKEE (reference sequence). Trimming left V 2 bases short and J 2 bases short, with 11 bases between. The CDR3 runs 15 residues. The CDR3 protein is CASSFASEAGNTIYF. The CDR3 DNA reads TGTGCCAGCAGCTTCGCCTCTGAGGCTGGAAACACCATATATTTT. Using reference TRBV5-5 and TRBJ1-3 for the parts outside the CDR3, the full variable domain is DAGVTQSPTHLIKTRGQQVTLRCSPISGHKSVSWYQQVLGQGPQFIFQYYEKEERGRGNFPDRFSARQFPNYSSELNVNALLLGDSALYLCASSFASEAGNTIYFGEGSWLTVV.

The rearrangement joins TRBV2 to TRBJ1-4; D may be TRBD1 (6 bases). The CDR3 extends over 15 amino acids. The V end was cut by 6 bases, the J end by 5 bases, with 16 bases between. Germline CDR1 is SNHLY and CDR2 is FYNNEI. CDR3: CASSETQGGNEKLFF. In DNA, the CDR3 is TGTGCCAGCAGCGAAACACAGGGTGGGAATGAAAAACTGTTTTTT.

The chain employs TRBV11-3 and TRBJ2-1; 12 bases are a match to TRBD2. The junction had 10 bases not matched to a gene; V was cut back by 6 bases and J by 10 bases. This CDR3 is 15 amino acids long. Germline V lookup: CDR1 SGHNT, CDR2 YENEEA. The CDR3 nucleotides are TGTGCCAGCAGTCGGACTAGCGGGATGGCAGCCGAGCAGTTCTTC. The encoded protein is CASSRTSGMAAEQFF. The full variable domain, rest sourced from reference TRBV11-3 and TRBJ2-1, is EAGVVQSPRYKIIEKKQPVAFWCNPISGHNTLYWYLQNLGQGPELLIRYENEEAVDDSQLPKDRFSAERLKGVDSTLKIQPAELGDSAVYLCASSRTSGMAAEQFFGPGTRLTVL.

CDR3 DNA sequence: TGTGCCAGCTCATTCCGACAGGGCGGGACCGGGGAGCTGTTTTTT. This gives the protein CASSFRQGGTGELFF. The J gene is TRBJ2-2, the V gene TRBV18; 7 bases match TRBD1. V gave up 5 bases and J gave up 5 bases; unmatched junction bases: 8. Germline assignment: CDR1 KGHSH and CDR2 LQKENI. CDR3 length: 15 residues. The whole variable domain, remainder taken from reference TRBV18 and TRBJ2-2, is NAGVMQNPRHLVRRRGQEARLRCSPMKGHSHVYWYRQLPEEGLKFMVYLQKENIIDESGMPKERFSAEFPKEGPSILRIQQVVRGDSAAYFCASSFRQGGTGELFFGEGSRLTVL.

The gene calls are TRBV5-1 and TRBJ2-5, with 7 bases lining up with TRBD2. The CDR3 sequence is 15 residues long. CDR1 and CDR2 from the germline V gene are SGHRS and YFSETQ. J lost 4 bases, V lost 2 bases, and 8 bases had no gene match. The CDR3 loop is CASSFSGGRGETQYF. The CDR3 DNA sequence: TGCGCCAGCAGCTTTTCAGGAGGGAGGGGAGAGACCCAGTACTTC.

The rearrangement joins TRBV11-2 to TRBJ2-1, with a weak D call TRBD2 (6 bases). V gave up 5 bases and J gave up 2 bases, with 19 bases separating them. The germline V gene has CDR1 SGHAT and CDR2 FQNNGV. This CDR3 comprises 17 residues. CDR3 nucleotide sequence: TGTGCCAGCAGCCGAGGAGGCGGGGCCACGGCCTACAATGAGCAGTTCTTC. Its protein product is CASSRGGGATAYNEQFF.

This chain joins TRBV5-1 and TRBJ2-5, with 7 bases lining up with TRBD1. The CDR3 covers 14 residues. The ends lost 4 bases at V and 5 bases at J; junction bases unmatched: 8. Germline lookup yields CDR1 SGHRS and CDR2 YFSETQ. CDR3 sequence reads: CASSQSTGLETQYF. The CDR3 DNA reads as TGCGCCAGCAGCCAGTCGACAGGGCTGGAGACCCAGTACTTC.

This chain connects TRBV18 to TRBJ2-5; D call uncertain. Trimming removed 6 bases from V and 1 base from J, with 6 bases in between. Germline assignment: CDR1 KGHSH and CDR2 LQKENI. The CDR3 length is 12 residues. The CDR3 protein is CASSRSQETQYF. CDR3 sequence (DNA): TGTGCCAGCTCCAGGTCCCAAGAGACCCAGTACTTC.

This clone was observed a single time. Different DNA sequences within this sample yield the same CDR3. V usage is TRBV7-2 and J usage is TRBJ1-5; possibly TRBD1 for D (6 bases). CDR1 and CDR2 from the germline V gene are SGHTA and FQGNSA. Trimming left V 0 bases short and J 4 bases short, with 10 bases between. This CDR3 spans 15 amino acids. This CDR3 is CASSLAQGGNQPQHF. The CDR3 bases are TGTGCCAGCAGCTTAGCACAGGGAGGGAATCAGCCCCAGCATTTT.

The chain employs TRBV10-3 and TRBJ2-2, with 7 bases identical to TRBD2. Germline V gives CDR1 ENHRY, CDR2 SYGVKD. The CDR3 has 13 residues. After removal of 5 bases from V and 6 bases from J, the junction contained 3 bases not matched to a gene. CDR3 bases: TGTGCCATCAGTCGGGAGGATCCCGGGGAGCTGTTTTTT. Translating gives CAISREDPGELFF.

The CDR3 nucleotides read TGTGCCACCAGTTTGATACGCGGACAGGGAGTCCACGAGCAGTACTTC. The encoded protein is CATSLIRGQGVHEQYF. The chain couples TRBV15 to TRBJ2-7; 8 positions agree with TRBD1. CDR1 and CDR2 (germline): LNHNV, YYDKDF (reference sequence). Germline trimming cut 6 bases from V and 5 bases from J; bases unmatched to any gene: 15. The CDR3 covers 16 residues.

The CDR3 reads CASSSGDQETQYF. The CDR3 nucleotides are TGCGCCAGCAGCTCGGGAGATCAAGAGACCCAGTACTTC. J is TRBJ2-5 and V is TRBV5-1, with D perhaps TRBD2 (6 bases). Per germline, CDR1 SGHRS and CDR2 YFSETQ. The V end was cut by 3 bases, the J end by 2 bases, with 8 bases between. There are 13 residues in the CDR3.

This sequence joins TRBV5-4 and TRBJ2-5, with TRBD2 matching 8 bases. The V gene's germline CDR1 is SGHNT and CDR2 YYREEE (reference sequence). V lost 0 bases to trimming and J lost 5 bases; unmatched junction nucleotides: 12. The CDR3 runs to 17 residues. CDR3 protein: CASSLGGRGGSRETQYF. Written as DNA, the CDR3 is TGTGCCAGCAGCTTGGGTGGACGCGGGGGGAGTAGGGAGACCCAGTACTTC.

This clone was detected only once. The chain recombines TRBV7-9 with TRBJ2-1; 8 nucleotides match TRBD1. Germline V lookup: CDR1 SEHNR, CDR2 FQNEAQ (reference sequence). The CDR3 covers 18 residues. V lost 5 bases to trimming and J lost 1 base; unmatched junction nucleotides: 13. This CDR3 is CASSLLTGAYNSYNEQFF. The CDR3 nucleotides are TGTGCCAGCAGCCTCCTGACAGGGGCATATAATTCCTACAATGAGCAGTTCTTC.

The chain combines TRBV14 with TRBJ2-7; D is unclear. V shed 4 bases and J shed 7 bases, with 14 bases lying between them. Germline CDR1 and CDR2: SGHDN and FVKESK. CDR3 length: 13 residues. CDR3 in DNA: TGTGCCAGCAGCCTTAACCCCGGGTTAGAGCAGTACTTC. Translated, it gives CASSLNPGLEQYF.